This T cell receptor beta chain was profiled in a study of T cell repertoires in cytomegalovirus infection. Study as a whole: Evidence of both CMV infection and a matching HLA type came from public TCR beta signatures. General study results and limits: Dominating the ex vivo response were TCR beta clonotypes that were CMV-specific and HLA-C-restricted.

TCRdb reanalysed the reads using MiXCR and keeps one entry per CDR3 protein. The data contain approximately 590,000 distinct CDR3 sequences, about 40% of them singletons. The CDR3 has 14 residues. Per the germline V gene, CDR1 is SGDLS and CDR2 is YYNGEE. V lost 3 bases and J lost 5, with 12 bases in between. Details on this clonotype: Its antigen remains unidentified.

This TCR came from a human donor in good health (CMV status not recorded). Some clones in this sample may be carry-over from other donors' samples. The chain links TRBV9 to TRBJ2-1; D is tentatively TRBD1 or TRBD2 (5 bases each). Here the sequenced sample was cultured PBMCs, taken from culture after CMV antigen stimulation. In DNA form, the CDR3 reads TGTGCCAGCAGCGGTCCCGGGGCACACAATGAGCAGTTCTTC. Protein product: CASSGPGAHNEQFF.